The sequence of this TCR beta chain was determined in a study of T cell responses to AZD1222 COVID-19 vaccine. Study-wide findings and caveats: Repertoire sampling was restricted to post-peak T cell response timepoints. Regions left unmutated in variants are reportedly the target of nearly half of spike-specific TCRs. There were mostly white British donors and more females than males, and clonal diversity was possibly underestimated.

Only in-frame clones appear in the TCRdb table, and some are missing; sequencing was by immunoSEQ multiplex PCR. The sample records over 150,000 clones, 88% being singletons. The study pooled second doses at about 4 or about 12 weeks. On this clone itself: Its target is not known.

Trimming left V 5 bases short and J 3 bases short, with 11 bases between. The CDR3 covers 13 residues. The V gene's germline CDR1 is KGHSH and CDR2 LQKENI. The J gene is TRBJ2-7, the V gene TRBV18, with D perhaps matching TRBD1 (5 bases). This TCR was recovered from an adult who received the AZD1222 COVID-19 vaccine. The sequencing used peripheral blood, collected 28 days after the second AZD1222 dose. The DNA of the CDR3 is TGTGCCAGCTCAACAGGCCCCAACTACGAGCAGTACTTC. This encodes CASSTGPNYEQYF.